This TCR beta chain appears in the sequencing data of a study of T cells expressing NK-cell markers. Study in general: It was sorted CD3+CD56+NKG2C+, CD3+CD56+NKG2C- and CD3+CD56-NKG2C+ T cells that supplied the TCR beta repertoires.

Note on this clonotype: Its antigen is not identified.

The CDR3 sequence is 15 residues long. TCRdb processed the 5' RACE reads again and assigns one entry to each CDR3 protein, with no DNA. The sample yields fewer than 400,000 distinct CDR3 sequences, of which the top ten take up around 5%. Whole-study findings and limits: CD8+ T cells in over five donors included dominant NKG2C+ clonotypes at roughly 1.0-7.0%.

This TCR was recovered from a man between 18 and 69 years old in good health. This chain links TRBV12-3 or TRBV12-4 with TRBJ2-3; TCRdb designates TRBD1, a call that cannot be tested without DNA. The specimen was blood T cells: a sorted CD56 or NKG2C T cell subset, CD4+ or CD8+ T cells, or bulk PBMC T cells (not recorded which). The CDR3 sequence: CASSLLGGSTDTQYF.